This T cell receptor beta chain emerged from a study of cytomegalovirus exposure and HLA in healthy donors. In regard to this clone: Other DNA variants within this sample encode the same CDR3.

The data were produced by immunoSEQ multiplex PCR, yet TCRdb's version contains in-frame clones alone and is incomplete. Found here are 100,000 to 150,000 clones, around 94% of them singletons; the top ten hold over 1%. The V and J ends lost 3 bases and 1 base, in that order; junction bases with no gene match: 0. The CDR3 has 15 residues. Germline lookup yields CDR1 KGHSH and CDR2 LQKENI. This sequence was found in a woman under 30 in good health and CMV-seronegative. The chain has TRBV18 and TRBJ2-6, with 7 nucleotides matching TRBD1. Sequencing was done on a sample of PBMCs. The CDR3 nucleotides are TGTGCCAGCTCACCGACAGGGTCTGGGGCCAACGTCCTGACTTTC. Its translation is CASSPTGSGANVLTF.